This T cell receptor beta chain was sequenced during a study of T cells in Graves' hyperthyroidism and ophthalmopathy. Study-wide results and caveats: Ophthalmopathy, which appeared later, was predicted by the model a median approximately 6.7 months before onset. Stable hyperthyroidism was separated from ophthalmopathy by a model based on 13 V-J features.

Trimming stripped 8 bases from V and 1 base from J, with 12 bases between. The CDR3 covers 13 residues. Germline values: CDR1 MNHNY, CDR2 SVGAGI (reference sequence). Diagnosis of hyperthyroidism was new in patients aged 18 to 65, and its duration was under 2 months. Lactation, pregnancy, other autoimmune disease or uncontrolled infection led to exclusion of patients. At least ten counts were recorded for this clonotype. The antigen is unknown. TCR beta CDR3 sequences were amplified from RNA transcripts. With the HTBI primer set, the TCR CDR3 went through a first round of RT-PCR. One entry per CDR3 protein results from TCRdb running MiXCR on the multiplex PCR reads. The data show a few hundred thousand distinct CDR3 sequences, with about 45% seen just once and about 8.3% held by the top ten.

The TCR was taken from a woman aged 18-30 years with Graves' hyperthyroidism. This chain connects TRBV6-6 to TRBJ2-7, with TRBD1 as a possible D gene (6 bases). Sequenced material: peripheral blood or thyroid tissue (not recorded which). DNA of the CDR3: TGTGCCAGCCAGGACAGCAATTCCTACGAGCAGTACTTC. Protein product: CASQDSNSYEQYF.